This T cell receptor (beta chain) was captured in a study of control samples from healthy donors and cancer patients. TCRdb's table, derived via immunoSEQ multiplex PCR, lists solely in-frame clones and lacks some. The sample holds some 120,000 clones, around nine tenths seen once. The CDR3 sequence is 13 residues long. Trimming cost V 4 bases and J 6 bases, with 12 bases left between them. Germline V lookup: CDR1 MNHNY, CDR2 SVGAGI (reference sequence). The specimen sequenced was blood. This chain connects TRBV6-6 to TRBJ1-1; possible D gene TRBD1, 6 bases. This TCR was recovered from a man aged 35 to 55 in good health. CDR3: CASSSRTVSEAFF. CDR3 nucleotide sequence: TGTGCCAGCAGTTCCCGGACAGTATCTGAAGCTTTCTTT.